This T cell receptor (beta chain) is drawn from a study of blood T cell repertoires in COVID-19. The CDR3 is made up of 13 amino acids. From germline, CDR1 is WNHNN and CDR2 SYGVQD (reference sequence). V lost 0 bases and J lost 10, with 9 bases in between. Only in-frame clones appear in the TCRdb table, and some are missing; sequencing was by immunoSEQ multiplex PCR. The data show some 100,000 clones, roughly 90% seen once. The clonotype comes from a man aged 70-80 years who had recovered from COVID-19. This rearrangement joins TRBV10-1 to TRBJ1-4, with D hard to call. What was sequenced was peripheral blood. DNA of the CDR3: TGCGCCAGCAGTGAGTCGGTGCTCGGAAAACTGTTTTTT. Its translation: CASSESVLGKLFF.